This TCR beta chain emerged from a study of cytomegalovirus exposure and HLA in healthy donors. The wider study: Among roughly 180 million T cells, an earlier analysis found 120 million or so unique TCR beta sequences. Whole-study results and caveats: Later on, an analysis tied about 17,000 TCR beta sequences to HLA alleles at 0.05 false discovery rate.

It was with 60 Vbeta and 13 Jbeta primers that the PCR ran. Libraries were prepared by immunoSEQ multiplex PCR; TCRdb keeps only in-frame clonotypes and omits some of them. The data show 84,000 or so clones, with roughly three quarters seen just once and around 3.5% held by the top ten. With V trimmed by 3 bases and J by 0 bases, 5 bases remained unmatched. This CDR3 contains 17 residues. The germline V gene encodes CDR1 LGHNA and CDR2 YSLEER. It was healthy bone marrow donors who served as donors. There were likely unrecorded immune exposures, though donors were nominally healthy when sampled. Regarding this clone: The target antigen is unknown.

The sample consisted of PBMCs. This clonotype was sampled from a man aged 25-45 years in good health and CMV-seronegative. This chain links TRBV4-3 with TRBJ2-3, with 11 bases identical to TRBD2. CDR3 coding DNA: TGCGCCAGCAGCCAGGAGCCTAGCGGGGGGAGCACAGATACGCAGTATTTT. Translated, it gives CASSQEPSGGSTDTQYF.